The T cell receptor beta chain under discussion was sequenced for a study of cytomegalovirus exposure and HLA in healthy donors (dated by TCRdb to the late 2010s). About the full investigation: An earlier analysis of some 620 of the donors reported 276 Gb of sequence data and 90 million to 120 million unique TCR beta sequences obtained from around 180 million T cells. Approximately 300 gigabases of sequencing data and 80 million or so unique TCR sequences were included in an early release covering about 600 HLA-typed donors. Of the 300 to 450 genotyped donors, approximately 81% were placed in the genetic ancestry cluster associated with self-reported Caucasian donors. The study aimed to test whether cataloging public T cell receptors could reveal signatures of past pathogen exposure. The study used immunosequencing to profile the T cell repertoires of 670 or so subjects and linked those repertoires to cytomegalovirus serostatus. A separate validation cohort of 90 to 150 different subjects was used in addition to the roughly 670-subject first cohort. To predict cytomegalovirus infection status, the study combined high-throughput TCR immunosequencing, statistical association of individual TCRs with disease status, and machine learning. A later analysis re-examined previously published TCR beta repertoires from more than 650 donors and added high-resolution HLA genotyping to investigate patterns of TCR occurrence. Rather than using new phenotypic data, the later analysis identified candidate immune exposures from TCR beta sequences and from how often those sequences occurred across donors. An earlier analysis of roughly 580 of the donors used high-throughput TCR beta sequencing to judge whether each TCR beta V gene segment behaved as functional or pseudogenic. Donor age, sex, ethnicity and CMV serostatus were collected together with the repertoire data. In a later genetic analysis, genome-wide SNP genotypes for about 65% of the roughly 670 donors were used, and that subset was treated as a discovery cohort. All discovery cohort repertoires had been generated using a single sequencing platform. HLA typing covered class I and class II loci at four-digit resolution. The number of typed donors differed by locus: about 620-640 for A, B, C, DRB1 and DQB1; approximately 540 for DQA1; about 600 for DPA1; and roughly 470 for DPB1. Roughly 5 DR-DQ haplotypes were handled as single units for association and clustering, since linkage in the cohort was strong. Among about 370 genotyped donors of the cohort, an average of roughly 230,000 unique TCR beta nucleotide sequences was sequenced per donor, of which approximately 18% were non-productive. Points the paper makes about the study in general: In a later analysis, the rate of TCR association differed among HLA loci, with DRB1 alleles having the most associated TCRs and HLA-C alleles having the fewest. A few of the identified cytomegalovirus-associated TCR beta chains were confirmed in vitro to be specific for cytomegalovirus antigens. In a later analysis, HLA-associated TCR beta chains were found to be more clonally expanded and to have lower generation probabilities than equally common non-associated chains. An earlier analysis of 587 of the donors showed that most TCR beta V segments appeared in productive rearrangements either about 87% or about 30% of the time, which broadly matched IMGT annotations. While some public TCRs were present in many individuals, most TCR sequences turned up only very rarely across donors. Correlated functional status among segregating V segments might reflect linkage disequilibrium, but an unknown experimental factor could not be ruled out. Because counts were too low, some 16 rarely observed V segments, including chromosome 9 orphons, were excluded from the earlier analysis of 500 to 700 of the donors. Cytomegalovirus status was reported to be diagnosed by the classifier with high specificity and sensitivity in both the original and validation cohorts. Presence/absence analyses assumed roughly uniform sequencing depth across donors, an assumption that may not hold. A later analysis associated about 16,000 TCR beta sequences with specific HLA alleles at a false discovery rate of 0.05. Compared with the approximately 670-donor mean, donors in an Asian-associated ancestry cluster had fewer N-insertions in productive TCRs, according to a later genetic analysis. A cluster of highly shared sequence variants was judged likely to be a technical artifact of the sequencing pipeline. Because the 87-base-pair reads could not distinguish some IMGT-functional V segments, including TRBV6-2 and TRBV6-3, those segments were excluded. For the cohort, immune exposure information was limited to CMV serostatus. When HLA alleles, especially DR and DQ, strongly co-occurred, TCR associations were difficult to assign to individual alleles. In a later analysis, several top co-occurrence clusters were reported to appear linked to parvovirus B19, influenza, CMV and Epstein-Barr virus. Because HLA typing was missing for some donors at each locus, association tests included only the typed subset. A later genetic analysis associated a missense DCLRE1C variant with V-gene and J-gene trimming of TCR beta chains, and an independent cohort replicated the association. The authors suggested that the approach could potentially be generalized to other disease states and immunological phenotypes. This cohort had only TCR beta chains sequenced, and the lack of alpha or paired-chain data limited which features could be detected. A further reported finding was that TCR beta sequences accurately predicted the HLA-A and HLA-B alleles for most subjects in the first cohort. The study gave a list of under 200 TCR beta chains associated with cytomegalovirus. A later analysis found that most CMV-associated TCR beta chains appeared HLA-restricted, with HLA associations seemingly driven largely by CMV exposure.

CDR1 SQVTM and CDR2 ANQGSEA are derived from the germline V gene. Including the terminal cysteine and phenylalanine, the CDR3 comprises 12 residues. The DNA shown is the 36-base CDR3, in frame from base 1. The cohort was made up of approximately 700 healthy bone marrow donors. At the time of sampling, all cohort members were nominally healthy, though unrecorded immune exposures were likely present. The donor was CMV seronegative and belonged to the group of over 300 seronegative cohort members. A peripheral blood sample was collected from each donor, and TCR beta sequencing was performed on peripheral blood mononuclear cells. The Qiagen DNeasy Blood Extraction Kit was used to extract genomic DNA from the blood cell samples. Of note for this clone: What this receptor recognizes is not known. No base quality values were provided; no much bigger clone lies one nucleotide off.

The protocol used for the library was the immunoSEQ multiplex PCR assay. For the multiplex PCR, a mixture combining 60 forward primers for TCR Vbeta segments and 13 reverse primers for TCR Jbeta segments was used. The CDR3 region of rearranged TCR beta genes was amplified from genomic DNA with a multiplex PCR assay. Amplified TCR beta libraries were sequenced as 87-base-pair reads on the Illumina HiSeq System. The original methods were these. A later analysis tallied tens of millions of unique TCR beta chains across the 666 repertoires, and around 9.9 million of those chains were shared by two or more donors. Raw reads were error-corrected and collapsed into unique sequences with a nearest-neighbor algorithm that merged closely related sequences to remove PCR and sequencing errors. Alignment of CDR3 sequences to IMGT reference sequences was used to assign V, D and J gene segments. For a sequence to be retained, at least a six-nucleotide match to both a V gene segment and a J gene segment was required. A rearrangement counted as productive if the CDR3 had no stop codons and remained in frame with V and J, and every other rearrangement counted as non-productive. Following IMGT convention, CDR3 was defined as the stretch from the second conserved V-encoded cysteine up to the conserved J-encoded phenylalanine. The earlier analysis of 587 of the donors excluded any sequence lacking an unambiguous match to a single V gene segment. An earlier analysis of fewer than 650 of the donors classified V segments as functional when productive rearrangements were above 56.7% and as segregating when the standard deviation between donors was above 5%. A statistical classification framework was built for diagnosing cytomegalovirus status from the catalog of TCR beta chain sequences. V and J gene assignment, in a later analysis, came from comparing TCR nucleotide sequences with IMGT/GENE-DB human TR gene sequences. In a later analysis, CDR3 sequences and most-parsimonious VDJ recombination scenarios were assigned using the TCRdist pipeline. A later analysis defined each TCR beta chain by its CDR3 amino acid sequence plus V-gene family, and excluded reads lacking a unique V-gene family. In a later analysis, around 650 highly shared, low-generation-probability nucleotide sequences were removed to address suspected cross-contamination and a sequencing artifact. For each public chain, a later analysis derived a clonal expansion index from normalized ranks of inferred template counts within each repertoire. In a later analysis, generation probabilities were computed with a VDJ recombination model fitted to out-of-frame rearrangements, and the resulting probabilities were checked against IGoR. Hypergeometric tests were used in a later analysis to score TCR-TCR, TCR-HLA and TCR-CMV co-occurrence, with a repertoire-size bias correction applied to the TCR pairs. A later analysis estimated false discovery rates by permuting HLA or CMV assignments 20 times. A later analysis grouped co-occurring TCRs with DBSCAN, adding TCRdist sequence similarity when clustering within HLA-allele-positive subsets. Co-occurrence clustering excluded repertoires with fewer than 30,000 or more than 120,000 public chains, plus five with anomalous nucleotide sharing. In TCRdb, the immuneACCESS table is reduced to in-frame sequences with V and J assigned. These tables do not hold every clone; where another copy was compared, an unresolved V gene accounts for under half, and the others remain unexplained. V, J and clone size are taken as reported in that table, and D and trimming were inferred from the DNA itself. The sample table contains more than 95,000 clones; only one count was recorded for about 83% of them. 6.1% of the sample is held by the ten biggest clonotypes.

The source is a man aged 18 to 29 in good health and CMV-seronegative. Material for sequencing was PBMCs. Here the chain combines TRBV29-1 and TRBJ2-1; 7 central bases correspond to TRBD2. The DNA sequence is as follows: TGCGGAGCGGGAAGGGAATACAATGAGCAGTTCTTC. This translates into CGAGREYNEQFF.